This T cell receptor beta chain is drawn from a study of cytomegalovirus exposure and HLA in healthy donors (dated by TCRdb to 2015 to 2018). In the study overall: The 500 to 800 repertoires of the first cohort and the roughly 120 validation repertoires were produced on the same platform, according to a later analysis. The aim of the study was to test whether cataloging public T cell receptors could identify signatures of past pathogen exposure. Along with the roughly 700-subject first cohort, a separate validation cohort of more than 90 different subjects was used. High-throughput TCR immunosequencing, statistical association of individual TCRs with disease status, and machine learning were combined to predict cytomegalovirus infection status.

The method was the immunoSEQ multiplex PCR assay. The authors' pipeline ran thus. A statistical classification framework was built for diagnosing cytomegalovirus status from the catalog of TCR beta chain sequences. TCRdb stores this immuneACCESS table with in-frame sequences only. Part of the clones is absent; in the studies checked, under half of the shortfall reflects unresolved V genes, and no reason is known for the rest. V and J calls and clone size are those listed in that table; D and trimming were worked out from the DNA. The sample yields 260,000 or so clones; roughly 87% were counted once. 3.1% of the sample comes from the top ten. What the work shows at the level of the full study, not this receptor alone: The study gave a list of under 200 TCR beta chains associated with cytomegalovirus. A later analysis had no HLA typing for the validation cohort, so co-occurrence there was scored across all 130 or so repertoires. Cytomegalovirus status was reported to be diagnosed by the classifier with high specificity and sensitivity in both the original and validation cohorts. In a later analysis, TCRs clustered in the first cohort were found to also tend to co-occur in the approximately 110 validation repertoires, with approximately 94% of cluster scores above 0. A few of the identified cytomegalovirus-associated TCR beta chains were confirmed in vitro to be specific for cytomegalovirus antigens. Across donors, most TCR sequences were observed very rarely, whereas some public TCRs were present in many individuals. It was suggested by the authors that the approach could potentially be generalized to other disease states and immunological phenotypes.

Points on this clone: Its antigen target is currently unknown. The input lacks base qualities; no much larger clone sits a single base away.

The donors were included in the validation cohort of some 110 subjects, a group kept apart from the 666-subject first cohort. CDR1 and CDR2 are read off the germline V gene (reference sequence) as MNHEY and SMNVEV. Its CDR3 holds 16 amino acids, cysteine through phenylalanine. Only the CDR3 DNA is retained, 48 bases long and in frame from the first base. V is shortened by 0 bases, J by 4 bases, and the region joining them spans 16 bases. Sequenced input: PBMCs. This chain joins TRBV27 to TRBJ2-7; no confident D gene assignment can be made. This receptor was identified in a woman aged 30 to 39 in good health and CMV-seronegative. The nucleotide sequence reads TGTGCCAGCAGTTTATCGGCCACCCACCCCCCTTACGAGCAGTACTTC. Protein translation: CASSLSATHPPYEQYF.